This TCR beta chain was retrieved from a study of shared clonotypes between healthy human individuals. Sequencing used immunoSEQ multiplex PCR; TCRdb keeps in-frame clones, though not all of them. The sample records around 1,100,000 clones, 60% to 80% being singletons. A note on this clone: This CDR3 is also generated by other DNA sequences in the sample.

V lost 5 bases, J lost 0 bases, and 10 bases lay in between. The germline CDR1 and CDR2 sequences are MDHEN and SYDVKM. The CDR3 runs to 14 residues. Sequencing was performed on memory CD4+ T cells from PBMCs. Subset defined: CD45RA-negative fraction. The chain uses TRBV28 and TRBJ1-2; possibly TRBD1 for D (5 bases). The sequence was collected from a man younger than 35 in good health. Some clones in this sample may be carry-over from other donors' samples. CDR3 residues: CASSLSGPNYGYTF. For the CDR3, the DNA is TGTGCCAGCAGTCTTTCGGGACCTAACTATGGCTACACCTTC.